This T cell receptor beta chain was captured in a study of radiation and T cells in renal cell carcinoma. CDR3 length equals 18 residues. Germline V CDR1 and CDR2: MNHNS, SASEGT. The V gene end was trimmed by 2 bases and the J gene end by 0 bases; junction bases not matched to a gene: 12. Sequencing was performed with immunoSEQ multiplex PCR; in TCRdb, only in-frame clones are kept and a portion is missing. The sample comprises approximately 13,000 clones, roughly three fifths of which are singletons, and under 15% rests with the top ten. Treatment noted: treatment-naive control, cytoreductive nephrectomy. Controls included a handful of female and eleven to twelve male donors, resected 2011 to 2014.

V usage is TRBV6-1 and J usage is TRBJ1-2, with 7 nucleotides matching TRBD1. This specimen was tumor tissue, taken from a patient whose treatment was nephrectomy without radiotherapy. This TCR came from a man aged 50 to 60 with renal cell carcinoma. This chain's CDR3 is CASSERTGATPTNYGYTF. The CDR3 coding sequence is TGTGCCAGCAGTGAACGGACAGGCGCTACACCCACTAACTATGGCTACACCTTC.